This TCR beta chain was sequenced during a study of T-cell memory formation after mild COVID-19. Overall study results and limits: Among clones contracting day 15 to 85, CD4/CD8 was balanced, whereas later expanders leaned CD4+. The pre-infection memory compartment contained some responding clones, suggesting cross-reactive memory joined.

5'RACE, which relied on constant-segment primers, yielded TCR alpha and TCR beta cDNA libraries carrying sample barcodes and UMIs. One entry per CDR3 protein, called by TCRdb with MiXCR from the 5' RACE reads. This table has about 340,000 distinct CDR3 sequences, 15% to 20% appearing once. This clonotype was counted between two and nine times. Its antigen is unknown. Germline V CDR1 and CDR2: SGHRS, YFSETQ. V shed 4 bases and J shed 0 bases, with 13 bases lying between them. This CDR3 has 16 amino acids. The receptor was isolated from a man younger than 35 who had mild COVID-19 (a few samples of this study predate the infection). Cell type and time point are not known. Sample: PBMCs or a T cell subset sorted from them (not recorded which). The chain combines TRBV5-1 with TRBJ1-4; perhaps TRBD1 as D (6 bases). The CDR3 DNA sequence: TGCGCCAGCAGCCCGGGTTGGGACACAACTAATGAAAAACTGTTTTTT. Its translation: CASSPGWDTTNEKLFF.